The subject of this entry is one TCR beta chain. Preparation of the TCRbeta library used unique molecular identifiers. TCRdb redid the calling of the PCR reads with MiXCR, one entry per CDR3 protein. The data contain 150,000 to 200,000 distinct CDR3 sequences, roughly 15% of them seen just once; the ten biggest clones take up 13%. The germline V and J ends were trimmed by 3 bases and 8 bases, with 12 bases remaining between them. The CDR3 is made up of 14 amino acids. The germline gives CDR1 SGDLS, CDR2 YYNGEE. The data were taken from a study of T-cell reconstitution after alpha-beta-depleted transplantation in children.

The sample in question was PBMCs from the stem cell graft donor, obtained from the stem cell graft. The V gene is TRBV9, the J gene TRBJ1-6; D possibly corresponds to TRBD1 (5 bases). The TCR originated in a human donor who donated a stem cell graft to a child with acute lymphoblastic leukemia. The CDR3 sequence is CASSGNPTDSPLHF. CDR3 coding DNA: TGTGCCAGCAGCGGGAACCCGACAGATTCACCCCTCCACTTT. Variable domain in full (rest from reference TRBV9 and TRBJ1-6): DSGVTQTPKHLITATGQRVTLRCSPRSGDLSVYWYQQSLDQGLQFLIQYYNGEERAKGNILERFSAQQFPDLHSELNLSSLELGDSALYFCASSGNPTDSPLHFGNGTRLTVT.